Listed below are T cell receptor beta chains from one sample, sequenced in a study of CD8 T cells in ankylosing spondylitis. TCRdb re-analysed the 5' RACE reads in MiXCR, keeping a single row per CDR3 protein. Of roughly 220,000 distinct CDR3 sequences in the sample, approximately 20% are singletons; the top ten hold 42%. Sequenced: blood, either unsorted or a sorted T cell fraction (not recorded which). All receptors come from a male donor with ankylosing spondylitis. Each CDR3 is given with its conserved first and last residue. D genes are given only for firm matches. Size tells how often a clone was seen (once, few, many) or the class of an expanded clone, and some rows leave it out.

CASSLWTSGSWADTQYF,TGTGCCAGCAGCCTCTGGACTAGCGGGAGTTGGGCAGATACGCAGTATTTT,TRBD2,17,TRBV7-9,TRBJ2-3,.
CASSWAWRGPYEQYF,TGTGCCAGCAGTTGGGCCTGGCGGGGGCCATACGAGCAGTACTTC,.,15,TRBV27,TRBJ2-7,.
CASSYSVTGLDQPQHF,TGTGCCAGCAGTTACTCGGTCACAGGGCTGGACCAGCCCCAGCATTTT,.,16,TRBV6-5,TRBJ1-5,.
CASSLKREGPDQETQYF,TGTGCCAGCAGTTTAAAGCGGGAGGGCCCTGACCAAGAGACCCAGTACTTC,TRBD2,17,TRBV28,TRBJ2-5,.
CASSEPGDHNSPLHF,TGTGCCAGCAGTGAACCCGGAGACCATAATTCACCCCTCCACTTT,.,15,TRBV2,TRBJ1-6,few
CSVVAGPGELFF,TGCAGCGTTGTTGCCGGGCCCGGGGAGCTGTTTTTT,.,12,TRBV29-1,TRBJ2-2,.
CASSLALGWPLHF,TGTGCCAGCAGCTTGGCCCTAGGGTGGCCCCTCCACTTT,.,13,TRBV11-3,TRBJ1-6,.
CSVEFVGAGGPRTDTQYF,TGCAGCGTTGAATTCGTTGGGGCGGGAGGGCCGAGGACAGATACGCAGTATTTT,TRBD2,18,TRBV29-1,TRBJ2-3,few
CSAREVGGLHTDTQYF,TGCAGTGCTAGAGAGGTCGGGGGGCTACACACAGATACGCAGTATTTT,.,16,TRBV20-1,TRBJ2-3,few
CASSLEAGGEQFF,TGTGCCAGCAGCTTAGAGGCGGGTGGTGAGCAGTTCTTC,.,13,TRBV7-3,TRBJ2-1,.
CASSRGDYNEQFF,TGTGCCAGCAGCCGTGGTGACTACAATGAGCAGTTCTTC,.,13,TRBV9,TRBJ2-1,.
CASSDRPNEKLFF,TGCGCCAGCAGTGATCGACCGAATGAAAAACTGTTTTTT,.,13,TRBV10-2,TRBJ1-4,.
CASSSARSGTGGFSYGYTF,TGTGCCAGCAGTTCGGCGAGATCCGGGACAGGGGGGTTCAGCTATGGCTACACCTTC,TRBD1,19,TRBV6-5,TRBJ1-2,few
CSARDSASGIYNEQFF,TGCAGTGCTAGAGATTCGGCTAGCGGGATATACAATGAGCAGTTCTTC,TRBD2,16,TRBV20-1,TRBJ2-1,few
CSVAGTTTDTQYF,TGCAGCGTTGCCGGGACTACCACAGATACGCAGTATTTT,TRBD2,13,TRBV29-1,TRBJ2-3,many
CASSADGNYGYTF,TGCGCCAGCAGCGCGGACGGTAACTATGGCTACACCTTC,.,13,TRBV5-1,TRBJ1-2,many
CASKGSYNTEAFF,TGTGCCAGCAAGGGATCTTATAACACTGAAGCTTTCTTT,.,13,TRBV12-3/TRBV12-4,TRBJ1-1,many
CASSAWSREKLFF,TGTGCCAGCAGTGCCTGGTCTCGGGAAAAACTGTTTTTT,.,13,TRBV12-3/TRBV12-4,TRBJ1-4,few
CASSESFGTGELFF,TGTGCCAGCAGTGAGTCTTTTGGCACCGGGGAGCTGTTTTTT,.,14,TRBV2,TRBJ2-2,few
CASQNRGYYEQYF,TGTGCCAGCCAGAATAGGGGGTACTACGAGCAGTACTTC,.,13,TRBV6-6,TRBJ2-7,.
CASGFGGGLDEQFF,TGTGCTAGTGGTTTCGGAGGGGGCTTGGATGAGCAGTTCTTC,.,14,TRBV12-5,TRBJ2-1,few
CATSDSLSAVSSWGNEQFF,TGTGCCACCAGTGATTCACTTTCGGCCGTTTCCTCCTGGGGCAATGAGCAGTTCTTC,.,19,TRBV24-1,TRBJ2-1,.
CASSRLGQGVNEQFF,TGTGCCAGCAGCCGACTGGGACAGGGTGTCAATGAGCAGTTCTTC,TRBD1,15,TRBV11-3,TRBJ2-1,.
CASSDGRLSYEQYF,TGTGCCAGCAGTGACGGCAGACTCTCCTACGAGCAGTACTTC,.,14,TRBV2,TRBJ2-7,few
CASSTGQLNTEAFF,TGCGCCAGCAGCACGGGACAGTTGAACACTGAAGCTTTCTTT,TRBD1,14,TRBV5-1,TRBJ1-1,.
CASSPYSSYEQYF,TGCGCCAGCAGCCCCTATAGTTCCTACGAGCAGTACTTC,.,13,TRBV5-1,TRBJ2-7,many
CASSQSSGANVLTF,TGTGCCAGCAGCCAGAGCTCTGGGGCCAACGTCCTGACTTTC,.,14,TRBV6-4,TRBJ2-6,.
CASSEGPYSNQPQHF,TGTGCCAGCAGTGAAGGGCCGTATAGCAATCAGCCCCAGCATTTT,.,15,TRBV2,TRBJ1-5,few
CASSLLGNQETQYF,TGTGCCAGCAGCTTACTCGGCAACCAAGAGACCCAGTACTTC,.,14,TRBV7-9,TRBJ2-5,.
CASSEGQGTTGELFF,TGTGCCAGCAGTGAAGGGCAGGGAACCACCGGGGAGCTGTTTTTT,.,15,TRBV6-1,TRBJ2-2,few
CASSQDSTNTGELFF,TGCGCCAGCAGCCAAGACTCCACGAACACCGGGGAGCTGTTTTTT,.,15,TRBV4-1,TRBJ2-2,.
CASRAENTEAFF,TGCGCCAGCAGGGCAGAAAACACTGAAGCTTTCTTT,.,12,TRBV5-1,TRBJ1-1,few
CASSPPGQGLETQYF,TGTGCCAGCAGCCCCCCGGGACAGGGGCTTGAGACCCAGTACTTC,TRBD1,15,TRBV7-9,TRBJ2-5,.
CATSSALTTGVEKLFF,TGTGCCACCAGCAGTGCCTTGACCACAGGAGTCGAAAAACTGTTTTTT,.,16,TRBV15,TRBJ1-4,few
CATSRGGGEAFF,TGTGCCACCAGCAGGGGAGGGGGCGAAGCTTTCTTT,TRBD1,12,TRBV15,TRBJ1-1,few
CASSEGQGALYEQYF,TGTGCCAGCAGCGAGGGACAGGGGGCTCTCTACGAGCAGTACTTC,TRBD1,15,TRBV9,TRBJ2-7,.
CASSSVGQGYEQYF,TGCGCCAGCAGCTCAGTTGGACAGGGATACGAGCAGTACTTC,TRBD1,14,TRBV5-1,TRBJ2-7,many
CASSSGQASTDTQYF,TGTGCCAGCAGCAGTGGACAGGCTAGCACAGATACGCAGTATTTT,.,15,TRBV21-1,TRBJ2-3,.
CASSLVGGQETQYF,TGTGCCAGCAGCTTGGTAGGGGGACAAGAGACCCAGTACTTC,.,14,TRBV5-5,TRBJ2-5,many
CSVEGRTSEDTQYF,TGCAGCGTTGAAGGCCGGACCTCCGAAGATACGCAGTATTTT,.,14,TRBV29-1,TRBJ2-3,few
CASSLDGLNIQYF,TGTGCCAGCAGCTTAGACGGGTTAAACATTCAGTACTTC,.,13,TRBV7-9,TRBJ2-4,.
CASSQVTPRHEQYF,TGCGCCAGCAGCCAAGTAACTCCCCGCCACGAGCAGTACTTC,.,14,TRBV4-1,TRBJ2-7,.
CASRRTANQETQYF,TGTGCCAGCAGGCGGACAGCGAACCAAGAGACCCAGTACTTC,.,14,TRBV2,TRBJ2-5,few
CASRPWDTGARFYEQYF,TGTGCCAGCAGGCCTTGGGACACAGGGGCCAGATTCTACGAGCAGTACTTC,TRBD1,17,TRBV7-9,TRBJ2-7,.
CASSLEAGGPKIDTEQFF,TGTGCCAGCAGCTTAGAGGCGGGAGGGCCTAAAATTGACACTGAGCAGTTCTTC,TRBD2,18,TRBV11-2,TRBJ2-1,.
CASSDTSAVPGELFF,TGTGCCAGCAGTGACACTAGCGCGGTACCCGGGGAGCTGTTTTTT,TRBD2,15,TRBV2,TRBJ2-2,.
CASIPLTVSTDTQYF,TGCGCCAGCATCCCCTTGACGGTTAGCACAGATACGCAGTATTTT,.,15,TRBV10-2,TRBJ2-3,few
CASSLGAGGLPDSTDTQYF,TGTGCCAGCAGTTTAGGCGCGGGGGGACTCCCCGATAGCACAGATACGCAGTATTTT,TRBD2,19,TRBV12-3/TRBV12-4,TRBJ2-3,many